This T cell receptor (beta chain) was found in a study of post-analysis software for immune sequencing data. Study-wide background: Some patients lacked subtype; others had relapsing-remitting, secondary progressive or progressive-relapsing disease.

Details on this clonotype: Its antigen is not known.

The CDR3 is 17 residues long. Trimming shortened V by 0 bases and J by 4 bases, and 19 bases separated the two germline ends. Germline assignment: CDR1 SGHRS and CDR2 YFSETQ. Study-wide points: The F measure placed samples prepared in the same batch into strongly shared clusters. Controls' normalized Chao1 diversity significantly exceeded that of multiple sclerosis patients. Patients used about 5 TRBV segments, including TRBV5-6, TRBV5-1 and TRBV20-1, more often than controls.

Every TCR beta cDNA library bore unique molecular identifiers. Some 500,000 cDNA molecules were recovered from an input of about 0.9 to 10 million T cells. TCRdb itself ran the PCR reads through MiXCR, one entry per CDR3 protein. The sample lists about 680,000 distinct CDR3 sequences, approximately 59% occurring once. The receptor comes from a girl aged 2 to 10 with multiple sclerosis. Sequencing input: blood. This rearrangement joins TRBV5-1 to TRBJ1-2; D remains ambiguous. The CDR3 DNA reads as TGCGCCAGCAGCTTGGCCCTTGGCAGCCCCCGATCCTATGGCTACACCTTC. Amino acids: CASSLALGSPRSYGYTF.